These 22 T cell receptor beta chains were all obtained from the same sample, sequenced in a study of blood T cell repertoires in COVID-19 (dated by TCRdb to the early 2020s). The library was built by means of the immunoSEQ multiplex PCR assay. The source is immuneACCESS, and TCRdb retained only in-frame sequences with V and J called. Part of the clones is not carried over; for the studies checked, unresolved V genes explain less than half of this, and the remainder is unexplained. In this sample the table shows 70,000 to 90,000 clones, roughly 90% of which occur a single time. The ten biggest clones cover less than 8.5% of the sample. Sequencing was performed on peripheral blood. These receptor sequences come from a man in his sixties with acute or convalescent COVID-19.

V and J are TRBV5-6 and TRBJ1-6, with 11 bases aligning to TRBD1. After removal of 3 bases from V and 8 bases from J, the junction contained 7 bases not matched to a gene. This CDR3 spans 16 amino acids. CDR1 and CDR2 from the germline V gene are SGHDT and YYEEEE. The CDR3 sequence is CASSSNRDRGDSPLHF. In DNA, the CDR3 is TGTGCCAGCAGCTCCAACCGGGACAGGGGGGATTCACCCCTCCACTTT.

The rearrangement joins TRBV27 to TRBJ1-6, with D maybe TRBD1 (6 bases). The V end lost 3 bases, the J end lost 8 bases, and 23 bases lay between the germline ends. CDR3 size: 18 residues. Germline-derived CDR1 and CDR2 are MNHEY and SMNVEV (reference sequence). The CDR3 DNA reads TGTGCCAGCAGTTTGGCCCCGGACAGATTTTTCATGGATTCACCCCTCCACTTT. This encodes CASSLAPDRFFMDSPLHF.

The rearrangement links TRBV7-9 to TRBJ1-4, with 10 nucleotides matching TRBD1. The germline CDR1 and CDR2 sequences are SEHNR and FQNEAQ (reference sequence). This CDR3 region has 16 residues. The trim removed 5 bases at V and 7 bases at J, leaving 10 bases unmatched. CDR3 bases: TGTGCCAGCAGCACAATCGGACAGGGGGGTGGTGAAAAACTGTTTTTT. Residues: CASSTIGQGGGEKLFF. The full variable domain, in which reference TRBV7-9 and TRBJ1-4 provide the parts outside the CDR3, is DTGVSQNPRHKITKRGQNVTFRCDPISEHNRLYWYRQTLGQGPEFLTYFQNEAQLEKSRLLSDRFSAERPKGSFSTLEIQRTEQGDSAMYLCASSTIGQGGGEKLFFGSGTQLSVL.

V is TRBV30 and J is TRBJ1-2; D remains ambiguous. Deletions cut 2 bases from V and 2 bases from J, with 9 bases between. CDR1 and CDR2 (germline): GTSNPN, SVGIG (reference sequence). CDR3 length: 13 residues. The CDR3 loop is CAWSLTENYGYTF. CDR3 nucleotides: TGTGCCTGGAGTCTCACCGAGAACTATGGCTACACCTTC.

CDR3 in amino acids: CASSVDVGSSYNEQFF. In DNA form, the CDR3 reads TGTGCCAGCAGCGTAGACGTAGGGAGCTCCTACAATGAGCAGTTCTTC. The V and J genes are TRBV9 and TRBJ2-1, with TRBD2 as a possible D gene (5 bases). The CDR3 contains 16 residues. CDR1 is SGDLS and CDR2 is YYNGEE in the germline V gene. V lost 0 bases and J lost 0, with 10 bases in between.

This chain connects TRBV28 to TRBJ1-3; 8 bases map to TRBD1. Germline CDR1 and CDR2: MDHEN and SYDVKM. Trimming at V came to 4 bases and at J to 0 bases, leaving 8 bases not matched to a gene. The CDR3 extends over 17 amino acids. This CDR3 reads CASSSTGTGLSGNTIYF. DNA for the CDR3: TGTGCCAGCAGTTCAACCGGGACAGGACTCTCTGGAAACACCATATATTTT. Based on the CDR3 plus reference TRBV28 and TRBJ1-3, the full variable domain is DVKVTQSSRYLVKRTGEKVFLECVQDMDHENMFWYRQDPGLGLRLIYFSYDVKMKEKGDIPEGYSVSREKKERFSLILESASTNQTSMYLCASSSTGTGLSGNTIYFGEGSWLTVV.

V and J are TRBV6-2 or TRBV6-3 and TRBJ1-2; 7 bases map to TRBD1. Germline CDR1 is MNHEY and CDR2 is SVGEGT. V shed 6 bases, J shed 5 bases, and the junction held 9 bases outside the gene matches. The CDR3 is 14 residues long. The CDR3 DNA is TGTGCCAGCAGCGCGGACAGGTGGGCGTATGGCTACACCTTC. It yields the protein CASSADRWAYGYTF.

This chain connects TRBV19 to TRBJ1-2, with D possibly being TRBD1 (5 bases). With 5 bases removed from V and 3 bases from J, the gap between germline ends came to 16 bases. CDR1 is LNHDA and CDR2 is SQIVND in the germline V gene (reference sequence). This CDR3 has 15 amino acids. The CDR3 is CASSLRFGGDYGYTF. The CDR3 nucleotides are TGTGCCAGTAGTCTACGTTTCGGGGGTGACTATGGCTACACCTTC.

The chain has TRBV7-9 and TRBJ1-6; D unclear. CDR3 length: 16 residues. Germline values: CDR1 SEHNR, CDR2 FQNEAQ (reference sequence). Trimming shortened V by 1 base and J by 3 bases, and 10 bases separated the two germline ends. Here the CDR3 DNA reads TGTGCCAGCAGCTTAGTACAGCTCAACTATAATTCACCCCTCCACTTT. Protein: CASSLVQLNYNSPLHF.

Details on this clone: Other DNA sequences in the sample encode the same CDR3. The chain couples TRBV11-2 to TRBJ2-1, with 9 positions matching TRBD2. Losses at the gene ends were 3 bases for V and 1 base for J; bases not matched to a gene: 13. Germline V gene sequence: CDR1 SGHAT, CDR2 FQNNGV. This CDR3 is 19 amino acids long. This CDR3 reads CASSLGRGAGGLSYNEQFF. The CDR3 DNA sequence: TGTGCCAGCAGCTTGGGACGGGGGGCGGGAGGGCTATCCTACAATGAGCAGTTCTTC.

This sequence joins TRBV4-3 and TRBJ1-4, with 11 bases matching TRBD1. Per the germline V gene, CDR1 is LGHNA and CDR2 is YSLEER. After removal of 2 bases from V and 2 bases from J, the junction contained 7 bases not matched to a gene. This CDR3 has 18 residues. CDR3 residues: CASSQTGTGGFTNEKLFF. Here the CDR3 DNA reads TGCGCCAGCAGCCAAACCGGGACAGGGGGGTTCACTAATGAAAAACTGTTTTTT.

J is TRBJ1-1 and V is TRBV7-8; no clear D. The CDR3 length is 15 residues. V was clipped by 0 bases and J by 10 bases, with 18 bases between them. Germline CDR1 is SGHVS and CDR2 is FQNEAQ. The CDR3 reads CASSLAISSGRVAFF. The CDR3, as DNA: TGTGCCAGCAGCTTAGCGATTTCAAGCGGGAGGGTAGCTTTCTTT.

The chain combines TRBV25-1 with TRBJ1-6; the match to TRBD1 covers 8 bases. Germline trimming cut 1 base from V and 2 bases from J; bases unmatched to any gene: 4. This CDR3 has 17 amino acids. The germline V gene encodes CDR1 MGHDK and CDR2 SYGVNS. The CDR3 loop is CASSESDRAPYNSPLHF. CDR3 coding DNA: TGTGCCAGCAGTGAATCGGACAGGGCGCCCTATAATTCACCCCTCCACTTT. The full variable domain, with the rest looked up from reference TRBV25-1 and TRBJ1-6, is EADIYQTPRYLVIGTGKKITLECSQTMGHDKMYWYQQDPGMELHLIHYSYGVNSTEKGDLSSESTVSRIRTEHFPLTLESARPSHTSQYLCASSESDRAPYNSPLHFGNGTRLTVT.

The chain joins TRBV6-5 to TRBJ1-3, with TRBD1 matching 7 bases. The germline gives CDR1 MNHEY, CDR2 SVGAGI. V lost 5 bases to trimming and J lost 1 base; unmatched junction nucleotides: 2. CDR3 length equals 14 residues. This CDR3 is CASSPGQSGNTIYF. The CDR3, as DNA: TGTGCCAGCAGTCCGGGACAGTCTGGAAACACCATATATTTT.

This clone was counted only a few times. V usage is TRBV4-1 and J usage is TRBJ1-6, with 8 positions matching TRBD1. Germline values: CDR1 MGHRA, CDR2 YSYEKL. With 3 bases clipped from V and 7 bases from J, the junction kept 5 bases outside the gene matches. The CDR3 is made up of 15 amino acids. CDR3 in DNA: TGCGCCAGCAGCCATCCGGACAGGGTAAATTCACCCCTCCACTTT. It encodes CASSHPDRVNSPLHF.

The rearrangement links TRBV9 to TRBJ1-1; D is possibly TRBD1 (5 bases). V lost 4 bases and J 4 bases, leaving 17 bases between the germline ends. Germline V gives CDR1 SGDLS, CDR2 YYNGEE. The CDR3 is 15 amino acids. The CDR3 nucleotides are TGTGCCAGCAGCCGACTAGGGCAGGGCGGCACTGAAGCTTTCTTT. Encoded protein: CASSRLGQGGTEAFF.

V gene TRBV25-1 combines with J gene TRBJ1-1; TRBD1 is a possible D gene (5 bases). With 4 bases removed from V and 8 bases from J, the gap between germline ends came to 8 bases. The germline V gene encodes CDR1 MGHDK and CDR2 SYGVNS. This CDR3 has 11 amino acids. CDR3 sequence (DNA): TGTGCCAGCAGTGTGCACAGGGAAGCTTTCTTT. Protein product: CASSVHREAFF.

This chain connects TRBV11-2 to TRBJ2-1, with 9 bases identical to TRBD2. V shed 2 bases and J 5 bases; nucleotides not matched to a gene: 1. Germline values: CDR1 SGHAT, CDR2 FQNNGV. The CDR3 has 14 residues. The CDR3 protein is CASSLLAGNNEQFF. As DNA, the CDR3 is TGTGCCAGCAGCTTACTAGCGGGGAACAATGAGCAGTTCTTC.

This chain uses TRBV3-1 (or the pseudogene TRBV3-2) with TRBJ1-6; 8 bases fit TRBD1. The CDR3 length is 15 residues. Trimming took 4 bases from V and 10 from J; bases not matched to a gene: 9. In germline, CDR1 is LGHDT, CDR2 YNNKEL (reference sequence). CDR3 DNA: TGTGCCAGCAGCCTTGGCGGACAGGGTCAATCACCCCTCCACTTT. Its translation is CASSLGGQGQSPLHF.

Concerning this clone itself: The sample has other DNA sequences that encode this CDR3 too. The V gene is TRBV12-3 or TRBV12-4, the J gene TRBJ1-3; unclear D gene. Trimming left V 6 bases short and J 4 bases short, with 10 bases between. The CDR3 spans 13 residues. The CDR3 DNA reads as TGTGCCAGCAGGCCCGGCGGGGGAAACACCATATATTTT. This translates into CASRPGGGNTIYF.

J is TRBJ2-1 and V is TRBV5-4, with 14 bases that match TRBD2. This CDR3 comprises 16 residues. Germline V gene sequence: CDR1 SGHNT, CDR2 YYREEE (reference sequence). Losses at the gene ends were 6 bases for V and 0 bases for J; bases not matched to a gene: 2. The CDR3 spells CASTGTSGSSYNEQFF. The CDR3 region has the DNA TGTGCCAGCACCGGGACTAGCGGGAGCTCCTACAATGAGCAGTTCTTC.

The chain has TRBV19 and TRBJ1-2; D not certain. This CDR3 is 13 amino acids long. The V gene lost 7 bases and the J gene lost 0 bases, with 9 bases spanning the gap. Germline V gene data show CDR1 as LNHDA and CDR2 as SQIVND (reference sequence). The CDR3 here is CASNGVTNYGYTF. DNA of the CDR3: TGTGCCAGTAATGGAGTTACTAACTATGGCTACACCTTC.